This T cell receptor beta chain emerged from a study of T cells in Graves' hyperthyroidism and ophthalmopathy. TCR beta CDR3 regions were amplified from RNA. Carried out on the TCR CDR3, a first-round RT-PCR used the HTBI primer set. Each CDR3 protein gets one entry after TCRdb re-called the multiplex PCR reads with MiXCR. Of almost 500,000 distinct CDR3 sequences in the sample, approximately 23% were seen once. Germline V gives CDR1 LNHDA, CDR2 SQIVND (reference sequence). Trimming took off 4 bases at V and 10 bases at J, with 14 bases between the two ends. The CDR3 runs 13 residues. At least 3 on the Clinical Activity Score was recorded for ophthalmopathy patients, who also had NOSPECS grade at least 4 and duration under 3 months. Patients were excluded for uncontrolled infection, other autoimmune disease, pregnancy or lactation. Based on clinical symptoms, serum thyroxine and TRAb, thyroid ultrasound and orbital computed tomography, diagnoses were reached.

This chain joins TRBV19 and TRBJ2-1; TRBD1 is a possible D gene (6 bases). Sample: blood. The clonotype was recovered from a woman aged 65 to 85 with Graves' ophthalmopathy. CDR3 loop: CASSSVDREEQFF. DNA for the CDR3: TGTGCCAGTAGTAGCGTGGACAGAGAAGAGCAGTTCTTC.